Sequencing of this T cell receptor beta chain was carried out in a study of CD8+CD57+ T cells in acquired aplastic anemia. The study profiled TCR beta VDJ and CDR3 using genomic DNA as template. TCRdb reprocessed the reads with MiXCR, giving one entry per CDR3 protein. This sample has about 420,000 distinct CDR3 sequences, with under 80% found just once. This CDR3 is 14 amino acids long. Germline lookup yields CDR1 GTSNPN and CDR2 SVGIG (reference sequence). This clonotype was found a few times. A single base separates this from a much larger clone, so it may be a read error. The sequenced sample was sorted CD4+, CD8+, or CD8+CD57+ T cells (not recorded which) from PBMCs. The clonotype comes from a human donor in good health, serving as a control. The chain carries TRBV30 and TRBJ2-3; D is unresolved. The DNA for the CDR3 is TGTGCCTGGGGTGTACACGACCGCACAGATACGCAGTATTTT. Its translation is CAWGVHDRTDTQYF.